These T cell receptor beta chains were read from a single sample in a study of vaccination effects on CD4 cells after COVID-19. The repertoire was sequenced with immunoSEQ multiplex PCR; TCRdb's copy has only in-frame clones and lacks some. Altogether about 73,000 clones are present, 65% to 85% being singletons, with the ten largest covering 2.5% to 3%. Which antigens these TCRs recognize remains unknown. The sample here was CD4+ T cells from PBMCs cultured with HCoV-NL63 spike peptides, taken before COVID-19 vaccination. These receptor sequences come from a human donor who received a COVID-19 vaccine. The CDR3 runs from the conserved cysteine through the conserved F or W. A D gene is named only where the DNA matches it firmly. Only part of the rows carry a size: once, few, many, or a class if the clone is expanded.

clone_size	d_call	v_call	j_call	cdr3_aa	cdr3_nt
-	-	TRBV2	TRBJ1-1	CASSVRGNTEAFF	TGTGCCAGCAGTGTAAGAGGGAACACTGAAGCTTTCTTT
-	-	TRBV4-1	TRBJ2-5	CASRTDGSETQYF	TGCGCCAGCAGAACGGACGGTTCAGAGACCCAGTACTTC
-	-	TRBV6-1	TRBJ2-5	CASSEIPSPQETQYF	TGTGCCAGCAGTGAAATTCCCTCGCCTCAAGAGACCCAGTACTTC
-	-	TRBV18	TRBJ1-6	CASSREPNSPLHF	TGTGCCAGCTCAAGGGAGCCTAATTCACCCCTCCACTTT
-	-	TRBV5-5	TRBJ1-3	CASSLGPYQWGTIYF	TGTGCCAGCAGCTTGGGACCTTATCAATGGGGCACCATATATTTT
-	TRBD1	TRBV12-3/TRBV12-4	TRBJ1-3	CASGQGAGNTIYF	TGTGCCAGCGGACAGGGGGCTGGAAACACCATATATTTT
-	-	TRBV4-1	TRBJ1-2	CASSQEDGSIGYTF	TGCGCCAGCAGCCAAGAGGACGGATCTATTGGCTACACCTTC
-	-	TRBV7-3	TRBJ1-1	CASSSGPLGMNTEAFF	TGTGCCAGCAGCTCAGGACCGCTAGGGATGAACACTGAAGCTTTCTTT
-	-	TRBV14	TRBJ1-4	CASSQSPGIEKLFF	TGTGCCAGCAGCCAAAGCCCAGGGATCGAAAAACTGTTTTTT
-	-	TRBV6-2/TRBV6-3	TRBJ1-2	CASSNPGLEGYTF	TGTGCCAGCAGCAACCCGGGACTGGAGGGCTACACCTTC
-	TRBD2	TRBV2	TRBJ2-3	CASNHKRGKPDTQYF	TGTGCCAGCAATCACAAGCGGGGGAAGCCAGATACGCAGTATTTT
-	-	TRBV7-2	TRBJ1-1	CASSRMVGTEAFF	TGTGCCAGCAGCCGCATGGTAGGCACTGAAGCTTTCTTT
-	-	TRBV7-2	TRBJ2-3	CASRKGASTDTQYF	TGTGCCAGCAGAAAAGGGGCTAGCACAGATACGCAGTATTTT
few	-	TRBV4-1	TRBJ2-5	CASSQPWGGRHGWTQYF	TGCGCCAGCAGCCAGCCTTGGGGTGGACGGCATGGATGGACCCAGTACTTC
-	-	TRBV30	TRBJ1-2	CARNIGGFYGYTF	TGTGCCCGGAATATTGGGGGATTCTATGGCTACACCTTC
-	-	TRBV28	TRBJ1-5	CASRGTANQPQHF	TGTGCCAGCAGAGGGACGGCAAATCAGCCCCAGCATTTT
-	TRBD1	TRBV28	TRBJ1-2	CASSFGQGALFLGYTF	TGTGCCAGCAGTTTCGGACAGGGGGCTCTTTTTTTAGGCTACACCTTC
-	TRBD2	TRBV20-1	TRBJ2-2	CSASLFRGGNTGELFF	TGCAGTGCTAGTTTGTTCCGGGGGGGAAACACCGGGGAGCTGTTTTTT
-	TRBD1	TRBV5-1	TRBJ1-2	CASSYTGVIPGYTF	TGCGCCAGCAGCTACACAGGGGTGATTCCTGGCTACACCTTC
-	-	TRBV2	TRBJ2-2	CATTGELFF	TGTGCCACGACCGGGGAGCTGTTTTTT
few	-	TRBV2	TRBJ2-2	CARASGRLNTGELFF	TGTGCCAGGGCCTCAGGGCGATTGAACACCGGGGAGCTGTTTTTT
-	-	TRBV9	TRBJ2-3	CASSYYGTNSDTQYF	TGTGCCAGCAGCTACTACGGCACCAATTCAGATACGCAGTATTTT
-	-	TRBV2	TRBJ2-1	CASSVHNEQFF	TGTGCCAGCAGTGTTCACAATGAGCAGTTCTTC
-	-	TRBV2	TRBJ1-4	CASSKGFPREKLFF	TGTGCCAGCAGTAAGGGGTTTCCTCGGGAAAAACTGTTTTTT
-	-	TRBV5-3	TRBJ1-5	CARSLVVGRGGSNQPQHF	TGTGCCAGAAGCTTGGTAGTTGGGAGGGGAGGGAGCAATCAGCCCCAGCATTTT
-	-	TRBV6-5	TRBJ1-4	CASSSGVANEKLFF	TGTGCCAGCAGTTCGGGGGTGGCTAATGAAAAACTGTTTTTT
few	TRBD1	TRBV10-2	TRBJ1-1	CASSVIRGPHTEAFF	TGCGCCAGCAGCGTTATCAGGGGGCCGCACACTGAAGCTTTCTTT
-	-	TRBV7-2	TRBJ2-2	CASSLAGAESGELFF	TGTGCCAGCAGCTTAGCTGGGGCGGAATCCGGGGAGCTGTTTTTT
-	-	TRBV5-1	TRBJ1-1	CASSQVTGVGTEAFF	TGCGCCAGCAGCCAAGTAACAGGTGTGGGGACTGAAGCTTTCTTT
-	TRBD1	TRBV5-1	TRBJ2-1	CASSSSRDRGVYEQFF	TGCGCCAGCAGCTCCTCCCGGGACAGGGGGGTTTATGAGCAGTTCTTC
once	-	TRBV9	TRBJ1-2	CASSDREGNGYTF	TGTGCCAGCAGCGATCGGGAGGGTAACGGCTACACCTTC
-	-	TRBV4-1	TRBJ2-4	CASSQAQGNIQYF	TGCGCCAGCAGCCAAGCTCAGGGTAACATTCAGTACTTC
-	-	TRBV6-2/TRBV6-3	TRBJ1-1	CASSYPVRMTEAFF	TGTGCCAGCAGTTATCCCGTCCGGATGACTGAAGCTTTCTTT
-	TRBD2	TRBV30	TRBJ2-5	CAWSPSGSSRETQYF	TGTGCCTGGAGTCCTAGCGGGTCCTCCAGGGAGACCCAGTACTTC
-	-	TRBV7-7	TRBJ2-5	CASSLAGALGETQYF	TGTGCCAGCAGCTTAGCGGGAGCCTTGGGAGAGACCCAGTACTTC
-	TRBD1	TRBV12-3/TRBV12-4	TRBJ1-4	CARTGEGEKLFF	TGTGCCAGGACAGGGGAGGGTGAAAAACTGTTTTTT
-	-	TRBV24-1	TRBJ1-1	CATSDLERGHQNTEAFF	TGTGCCACCAGTGATTTGGAGAGAGGACATCAGAACACTGAAGCTTTCTTT
few	-	TRBV6-5	TRBJ2-1	CASTSESRSYNEQFF	TGTGCCAGCACCTCGGAGTCTAGATCCTACAATGAGCAGTTCTTC
-	-	TRBV4-3	TRBJ1-2	CASSQDSQGNYGYTF	TGCGCCAGCAGCCAAGATTCTCAGGGGAACTATGGCTACACCTTC
-	-	TRBV30	TRBJ1-4	CAWSVGVEKLFF	TGTGCCTGGAGTGTAGGGGTTGAAAAACTGTTTTTT
few	TRBD1	TRBV19	TRBJ1-5	CASSLTGDYSNQPQHF	TGTGCCAGTAGCTTAACAGGGGACTATAGCAATCAGCCCCAGCATTTT
-	-	TRBV5-4	TRBJ1-1	CASSRRQGTGGTEAFF	TGTGCCAGCAGCAGGCGGCAGGGAACAGGAGGAACTGAAGCTTTCTTT